Listed here is a single T cell receptor beta chain. Its target is unknown. No cell sorting was done before RNA was extracted from the tissue. The CDR3 has 12 residues. The V and J ends lost 3 bases and 7 bases respectively, with 13 bases between them. CDR1 DFQATT and CDR2 SNEGSKA come from the germline V gene (reference sequence). The sample originates from a study of tumor and adjacent non-tumor tissue in lung cancer. TCRbeta libraries were built with three rounds of nested PCR, modified from ARM-PCR. TCRdb re-called the multiplex PCR reads through MiXCR, storing one row per CDR3 protein. The sample comprises some 200,000 distinct CDR3 sequences, less than 80% of which are singletons, and about 25% rests with the top ten. Study-wide results and limits: In normal lung, the top 100 clones were significantly more dominant than in tumor.

The receptor's source is a man in his 60s with non-small cell lung cancer. The sequenced sample consisted of lung tumor tissue. This chain links TRBV20-1 with TRBJ2-7; TRBD2 is a possible D gene (5 bases). The CDR3 DNA reads as TGCAGTGCTAGCGAGAGCGGCTATGAGCAGTACTTC. This gives the protein CSASESGYEQYF.